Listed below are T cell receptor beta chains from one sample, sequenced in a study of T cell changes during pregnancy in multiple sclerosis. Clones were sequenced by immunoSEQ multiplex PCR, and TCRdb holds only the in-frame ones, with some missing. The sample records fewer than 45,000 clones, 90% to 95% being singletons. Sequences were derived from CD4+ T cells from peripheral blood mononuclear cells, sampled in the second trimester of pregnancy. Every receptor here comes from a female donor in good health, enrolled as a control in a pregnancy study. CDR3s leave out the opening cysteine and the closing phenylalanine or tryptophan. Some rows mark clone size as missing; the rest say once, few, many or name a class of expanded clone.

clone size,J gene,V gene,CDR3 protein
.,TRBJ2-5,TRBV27,ASSFRGETQY
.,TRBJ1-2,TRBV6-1,ASSLNWGQGNGYT
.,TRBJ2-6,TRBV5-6,ASSFTGNRANVLT
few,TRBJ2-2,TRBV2,ATSLRSGRGTGELF
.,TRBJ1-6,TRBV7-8,ASSSPLENNSPLH
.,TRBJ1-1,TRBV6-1,AGGTGGYTEAF
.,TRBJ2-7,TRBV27,ASALAGGPYEQY
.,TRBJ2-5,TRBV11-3,ASSVTGRVGETQY
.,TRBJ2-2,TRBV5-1,ASSSTSGRLAGELF
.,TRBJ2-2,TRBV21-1,ASSKVLLAGGLNTGELF
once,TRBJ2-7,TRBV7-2,ASSPGRGLAYEQY
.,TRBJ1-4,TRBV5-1,ATGAGLSTNEKLF
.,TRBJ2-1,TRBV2,ASARLAGVGNEQF
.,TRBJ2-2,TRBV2,ASRIAELF
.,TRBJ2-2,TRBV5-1,ASSPGHNANTGELF
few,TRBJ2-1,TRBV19,ASTGKRYNEQF
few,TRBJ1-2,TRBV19,ASSIETGTGDGYT
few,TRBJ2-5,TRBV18,ASSPRTGEEETQY
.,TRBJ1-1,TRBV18,ASSLRTGTLNTEAF
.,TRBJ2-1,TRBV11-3,ASSLSGLPPDEQF
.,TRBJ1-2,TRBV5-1,ASSLSDRGDGYT
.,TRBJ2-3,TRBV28,ASSSSGLSDTQY
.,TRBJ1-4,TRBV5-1,ASSGQGATNEKLF
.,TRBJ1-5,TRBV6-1,ASGPRGMEPQH
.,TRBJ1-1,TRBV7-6,ASSFWGKNTEAF
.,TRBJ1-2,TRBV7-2,ASRKTSGYT
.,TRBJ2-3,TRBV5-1,ASSLRRTSTDTQY
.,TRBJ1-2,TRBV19,ASSDRGNYGYT
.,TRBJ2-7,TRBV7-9,ASSSTSGRAYEQY
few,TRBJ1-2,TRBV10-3,AITRAGDFYT
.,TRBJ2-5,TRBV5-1,ASSPTGDETQY
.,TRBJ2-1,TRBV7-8,ASSSDFLLPYNEQF
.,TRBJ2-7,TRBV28,ASSRGQLRISYEQY
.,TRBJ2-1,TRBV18,ASTRGGAYNEQF
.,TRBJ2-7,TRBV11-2,ASRADYEQY
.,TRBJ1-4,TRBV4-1,ASSQPTGASEKLF
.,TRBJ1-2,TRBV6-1,ASSVTGMYGYT
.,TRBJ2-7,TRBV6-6,ASSGQVIGLSYEQY
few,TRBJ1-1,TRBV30,AWSPGTLNTEAF
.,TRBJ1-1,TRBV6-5,ASSYSSTRRGTEAF
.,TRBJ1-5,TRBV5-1,ASSLGGGGEPQH
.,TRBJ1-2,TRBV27,ASSLYQGNYGYT
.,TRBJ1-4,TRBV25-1,ASSVGQGAGEKLF
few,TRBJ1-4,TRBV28,ASSFSGTGVWNEKLF
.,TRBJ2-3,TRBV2,ASSEGSGPWGTQY
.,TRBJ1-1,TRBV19,ASSIEYVALNTEAF
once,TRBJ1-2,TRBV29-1,SVEHSGLLGYT
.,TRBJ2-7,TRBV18,ASSPAGSYEQY
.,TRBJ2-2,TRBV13,ASSRGKPRTGELF
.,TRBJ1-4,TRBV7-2,ASSFRGPTNEKLF
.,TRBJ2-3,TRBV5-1,ASIRDNTDTQY
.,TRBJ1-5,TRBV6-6,ASSLDRTNQPQH
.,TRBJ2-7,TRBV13,ASSARQGALGEQY
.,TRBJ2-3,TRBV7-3,ASSLTGGTDTQY